These T cell receptor beta chains were read from a single sample in a study of beta chain features in type 1 diabetes. Assay: immunoSEQ multiplex PCR; the TCRdb copy retains only in-frame clones and omits some. This sample carries almost 350,000 clones, around 9% of them seen once, and the ten largest clones take 1%. Material for sequencing was central memory CD4+ T cells from blood. The receptors derive from a man aged 30-40 years with type 1 diabetes. Both conserved end residues are part of each CDR3. D genes are given only for firm matches. Rows may omit the clone size; those that give it use once, few, many or a size class.

J gene: TRBJ2-1
D gene: TRBD2
V gene: TRBV11-3
clone size: few
CDR3 DNA: TGTGCCAGCAGCGATCGACTAGCCAATGAGCAGTTCTTC
CDR3 protein: CASSDRLANEQFF

J gene: TRBJ2-5
D gene: NA
V gene: TRBV7-2
clone size: NA
CDR3 DNA: TGTGCCAGCAGCTCGGGAGAGACCCAGTACTTC
CDR3 protein: CASSSGETQYF

J gene: TRBJ2-3
D gene: TRBD1
V gene: TRBV2
clone size: few
CDR3 DNA: TGTGCCAGCCGACAGGGGGCAGGCACAGATACGCAGTATTTT
CDR3 protein: CASRQGAGTDTQYF

J gene: TRBJ1-1
D gene: NA
V gene: TRBV7-2
clone size: NA
CDR3 DNA: TGTGCCAGCAGCTTATATGCCACTGAAGCTTTCTTT
CDR3 protein: CASSLYATEAFF

J gene: TRBJ2-3
D gene: NA
V gene: TRBV5-1
clone size: few
CDR3 DNA: TGCGCCAGCAGCCGTTCCCAGGGGGATACGCAGTATTTT
CDR3 protein: CASSRSQGDTQYF

J gene: TRBJ2-7
D gene: NA
V gene: TRBV20-1
clone size: few
CDR3 DNA: TGCAGTGCTGGTAGTGCCTACGAGCAGTACTTC
CDR3 protein: CSAGSAYEQYF

J gene: TRBJ2-1
D gene: TRBD1
V gene: TRBV5-1
clone size: NA
CDR3 DNA: TGCGCCAGCAGCTTCGGGACAGGGGAATTGAGTGAGCAGTTCTTC
CDR3 protein: CASSFGTGELSEQFF

J gene: TRBJ1-5
D gene: NA
V gene: TRBV30
clone size: once
CDR3 DNA: TGTGCCTGGAGTCAAGACAGCTCTTATCAGCCCCAGCATTTT
CDR3 protein: CAWSQDSSYQPQHF

J gene: TRBJ2-1
D gene: TRBD2
V gene: TRBV11-2
clone size: NA
CDR3 DNA: TGTGCCAGCAGCTCTAGCGGGGGCACCTACAATGAGCAGTTCTTC
CDR3 protein: CASSSSGGTYNEQFF

J gene: TRBJ1-2
D gene: TRBD1
V gene: TRBV29-1
clone size: few
CDR3 DNA: TGCAGCGTTGTGACAGGGGAAAGTGGCTACACCTTC
CDR3 protein: CSVVTGESGYTF

J gene: TRBJ2-7
D gene: NA
V gene: TRBV7-9
clone size: NA
CDR3 DNA: TGTGCCAGCAGTACGGGGGTAGTGAACAACGAGCAGTACTTC
CDR3 protein: CASSTGVVNNEQYF

J gene: TRBJ2-7
D gene: NA
V gene: TRBV23-1
clone size: few
CDR3 DNA: TGCGCCAGCAGTCCCCTCATACGGTTTAAGCAGTACTTC
CDR3 protein: CASSPLIRFKQYF

J gene: TRBJ2-3
D gene: TRBD2
V gene: TRBV11-2
clone size: few
CDR3 DNA: TGTGCCAGCAGCTTCCAACCCGGGGGGGCAGTGGATACGCAGTATTTT
CDR3 protein: CASSFQPGGAVDTQYF

J gene: TRBJ2-7
D gene: NA
V gene: TRBV4-3
clone size: few
CDR3 DNA: TGCGCCAGCAGCCAAGAGGCAGTCAGCTCCTACGAGCAGTACTTC
CDR3 protein: CASSQEAVSSYEQYF

J gene: TRBJ2-5
D gene: NA
V gene: TRBV6-5
clone size: few
CDR3 DNA: TGTGCCAGCCGAGGGACCAGGGGAGGGACCCAGTACTTC
CDR3 protein: CASRGTRGGTQYF

J gene: TRBJ2-5
D gene: TRBD1
V gene: TRBV7-2
clone size: many
CDR3 DNA: TGTGCCAGCAGCTGGGACAGGGAAGAGACCCAGTACTTC
CDR3 protein: CASSWDREETQYF

J gene: TRBJ2-5
D gene: NA
V gene: TRBV5-4
clone size: few
CDR3 DNA: TGTGCCAGCAGCCCCGCTTTTCAGGCCTCGGGGGAGACCCAGTACTTC
CDR3 protein: CASSPAFQASGETQYF

J gene: TRBJ2-2
D gene: NA
V gene: TRBV7-9
clone size: few
CDR3 DNA: TGTGCCAGCAAGGGGCCAAGGACCGGGGAGCTGTTTTTT
CDR3 protein: CASKGPRTGELFF

J gene: TRBJ2-7
D gene: TRBD1
V gene: TRBV28
clone size: few
CDR3 DNA: TGTGCCAGCTTTGGACAGGCCTCCTACGAGCAGTACTTC
CDR3 protein: CASFGQASYEQYF

J gene: TRBJ2-5
D gene: NA
V gene: TRBV4-3
clone size: few
CDR3 DNA: TGCGCCAGCAGCCAAGATGGGGGGTTCCGGGAGACCCAGTACTTC
CDR3 protein: CASSQDGGFRETQYF

J gene: TRBJ2-3
D gene: TRBD2
V gene: TRBV7-2
clone size: few
CDR3 DNA: TGTGCCAGCAGTCCGACTAGCGGGGGGTGGGATACGCAGTATTTT
CDR3 protein: CASSPTSGGWDTQYF

J gene: TRBJ1-6
D gene: NA
V gene: TRBV7-9
clone size: NA
CDR3 DNA: TGTGCCAGCAGCTTTTGGCTGAGCTCCTATAATTCACCCCTCCACTTT
CDR3 protein: CASSFWLSSYNSPLHF

J gene: TRBJ2-3
D gene: TRBD1
V gene: TRBV6-6
clone size: few
CDR3 DNA: TGTGCCAGCAGTGGGACAGGGTGGGATACGCAGTATTTT
CDR3 protein: CASSGTGWDTQYF

J gene: TRBJ1-2
D gene: NA
V gene: TRBV28
clone size: few
CDR3 DNA: TGTGCCAGCCGCACGGGCCAAGGGGTCTGGGGCTACACCTTC
CDR3 protein: CASRTGQGVWGYTF

J gene: TRBJ1-1
D gene: NA
V gene: TRBV9
clone size: NA
CDR3 DNA: TGTGCCAGCAGCCTCGGCCGAGACACTGAAGCTTTCTTT
CDR3 protein: CASSLGRDTEAFF

J gene: TRBJ1-1
D gene: NA
V gene: TRBV4-3
clone size: NA
CDR3 DNA: TGCGCCAGCAGCCAAGATGGCAGGGCCCACACTGAAGCTTTCTTT
CDR3 protein: CASSQDGRAHTEAFF

J gene: TRBJ2-3
D gene: TRBD2
V gene: TRBV4-2
clone size: NA
CDR3 DNA: TGTGCCAGCAGCCAAGTGGTAGCGGGGGGTACAGATACGCAGTATTTT
CDR3 protein: CASSQVVAGGTDTQYF

J gene: TRBJ1-4
D gene: TRBD1
V gene: TRBV5-1
clone size: many
CDR3 DNA: TGCGCCAGCAGCTTAAACAGGGGACTAAATGAAAAACTGTTTTTT
CDR3 protein: CASSLNRGLNEKLFF

J gene: TRBJ1-1
D gene: NA
V gene: TRBV28
clone size: few
CDR3 DNA: TGTGCCAGCAGTTCACCCGGGGTCGGTGGTGCTTTCTTT
CDR3 protein: CASSSPGVGGAFF

J gene: TRBJ2-7
D gene: NA
V gene: TRBV5-1
clone size: NA
CDR3 DNA: TGCGCCAGCAGCTTGGGGGACGGGGGCCCCTACTCCTACGAGCAGTACTTC
CDR3 protein: CASSLGDGGPYSYEQYF

J gene: TRBJ1-1
D gene: NA
V gene: TRBV6-5
clone size: few
CDR3 DNA: TGTGCCAGCACCGCGGACACTGAAGCTTTCTTT
CDR3 protein: CASTADTEAFF

J gene: TRBJ1-1
D gene: TRBD1
V gene: TRBV4-3
clone size: few
CDR3 DNA: TGCGCCAGCAGCCAAGAGGCAGGGGGGAGCACTGAAGCTTTCTTT
CDR3 protein: CASSQEAGGSTEAFF

J gene: TRBJ2-5
D gene: NA
V gene: TRBV29-1
clone size: few
CDR3 DNA: TGCAGCGTTGGGAGGGCTGCACAAGAGACCCAGTACTTC
CDR3 protein: CSVGRAAQETQYF

J gene: TRBJ1-2
D gene: NA
V gene: TRBV5-1
clone size: few
CDR3 DNA: TGCGCCAGCAGCTCGAAGAGTACTAACTATGGCTACACCTTC
CDR3 protein: CASSSKSTNYGYTF

J gene: TRBJ1-5
D gene: NA
V gene: TRBV9
clone size: few
CDR3 DNA: TGTGCCAGCAGCGGGTCATCTTCTAATCAGCCCCAGCATTTT
CDR3 protein: CASSGSSSNQPQHF

J gene: TRBJ2-3
D gene: TRBD2
V gene: TRBV7-2
clone size: few
CDR3 DNA: TGTGCCAGCAGCTTAGATTTCTTCGGACTAGCGACAGATACGCAGTATTTT
CDR3 protein: CASSLDFFGLATDTQYF